The clone carrying this T cell receptor beta chain has at least ten counts. As yet, its antigen is unknown. This CDR3 comprises 15 residues. Trimming stripped 0 bases from V and 2 bases from J, with 8 bases between. CDR1 and CDR2 from the germline V gene are MNHNS and SASEGT. This specimen comes from a study of breast tumors, draining lymph nodes, adjacent tissues. The study's findings and limits: The lymph node origin of tumor T cells was framed as consistent with a hypothesis, not demonstrated. Tumors had less TCR diversity than lymph nodes, more than nontumor tissue.

TCRdb re-called the multiplex PCR reads through MiXCR, storing one row per CDR3 protein. The profile shows under 300,000 distinct CDR3 sequences, under 35% of them singletons. Breast cancer patients provided tissue from their axillary draining lymph nodes. Source material: axillary lymph node tissue. The chain has TRBV6-1 and TRBJ1-3; a possible D gene is TRBD1 (5 bases). This TCR was recovered from a female donor with breast cancer. Some clones in this sample may be carry-over from other donors' samples. CDR3 protein: CASSEAGRAGNTIYF. CDR3 DNA: TGTGCCAGCAGTGAAGCTGGCAGGGCTGGAAACACCATATATTTT.